The 10 T cell receptor beta chains reported below all come from one sample, sequenced in a study of graft-versus-host responses after intestinal transplantation. Clones were read by immunoSEQ multiplex PCR, and TCRdb kept only the in-frame ones, dropping some. The sample consists of over 75,000 clones, 85% to 95% of them appearing once. Their specific antigens are unknown. The input for sequencing was unstimulated CD8+ T cells sorted from spleen or lymph node cells, taken before transplant. These receptors were obtained from a human donor who was the organ donor for an intestinal transplant.

The chain employs TRBV19 and TRBJ2-2, with 7 bases aligning to TRBD1. The CDR3 sequence is 15 residues long. The germline V gene has CDR1 LNHDA and CDR2 SQIVND (reference sequence). The junction had 5 bases not matched to a gene; V was cut back by 5 bases and J by 2 bases. Written as DNA, the CDR3 is TGTGCCAGTAGTCGAGGGACAGTTAACACCGGGGAGCTGTTTTTT. Its translation is CASSRGTVNTGELFF. Together with reference TRBV19 and TRBJ2-2, the CDR3 gives the full variable domain: DGGITQSPKYLFRKEGQNVTLSCEQNLNHDAMYWYRQDPGQGLRLIYYSQIVNDFQKGDIAEGYSVSREKKESFPLTVTSAQKNPTAFYLCASSRGTVNTGELFFGEGSRLTVL.

This sequence joins TRBV2 and TRBJ2-2; TRBD2 agrees at 9 bases. This CDR3 has 14 residues. V gave up 10 bases and J gave up 4 bases; unmatched junction bases: 7. CDR1 and CDR2 (germline): SNHLY, FYNNEI. The CDR3 here is CATRGGGGTGELFF. For the CDR3, the DNA is TGTGCCACGCGGGGGGGCGGTGGCACCGGGGAGCTGTTTTTT. Combining the CDR3 with reference TRBV2 and TRBJ2-2 gives the whole variable domain EPEVTQTPSHQVTQMGQEVILRCVPISNHLYFYWYRQILGQKVEFLVSFYNNEISEKSEIFDDQFSVERPDGSNFTLKIRSTKLEDSAMYFCATRGGGGTGELFFGEGSRLTVL.

The chain joins TRBV4-1 to TRBJ1-1, with D unclear. There are 14 residues in the CDR3. The germline V gene has CDR1 MGHRA and CDR2 YSYEKL. V was clipped by 0 bases and J by 4 bases, with 9 bases between them. CDR3 sequence reads: CASSQDWRPTEAFF. CDR3 nucleotides: TGCGCCAGCAGCCAAGATTGGCGGCCCACTGAAGCTTTCTTT.

This sequence joins TRBV6-1 and TRBJ1-2, with a possible D match to TRBD1 (5 bases). Trimming removed 1 base from V and 2 bases from J, with 17 bases in between. Germline CDR1 is MNHNS and CDR2 is SASEGT. The CDR3 loop spans 17 amino acids. CDR3 DNA sequence: TGTGCCAGCAGTGAAGGGTTCTATAACGGGGGAAACTATGGCTACACCTTC. It translates to CASSEGFYNGGNYGYTF.

The chain combines TRBV29-1 with TRBJ1-1; possible D gene TRBD1, 5 bases. V lost 0 bases to trimming and J lost 0 bases, with 11 bases between them. The germline CDR1 and CDR2 sequences are SQVTM and ANQGSEA. The CDR3 extends over 15 amino acids. The CDR3: CSVEEGGGMNTEAFF. DNA of the CDR3: TGCAGCGTTGAAGAGGGGGGTGGGATGAACACTGAAGCTTTCTTT.

V and J are TRBV19 and TRBJ2-2; no firm D call. CDR1 and CDR2 from the germline V gene are LNHDA and SQIVND (reference sequence). Trimming stripped 10 bases from V and 1 base from J, with 7 bases between. This CDR3 region has 12 residues. The CDR3 DNA reads TGTGCCACCCCGGGGAACACCGGGGAGCTGTTTTTT. Residues: CATPGNTGELFF.

The chain recombines TRBV7-6 with TRBJ2-1; 7 bases align to TRBD2. Per germline, CDR1 SGHVS and CDR2 FNYEAQ. CDR3 length equals 18 residues. Trimming cost V 0 bases and J 6 bases; bases outside gene matches: 14. Here the CDR3 reads CASSLAQLAPNPPNEQFF. The CDR3, as DNA: TGTGCCAGCAGCTTAGCCCAACTAGCGCCAAACCCCCCCAATGAGCAGTTCTTC. The whole variable domain, remainder taken from reference TRBV7-6 and TRBJ2-1, is GAGVSQSPRYKVTKRGQDVALRCDPISGHVSLYWYRQALGQGPEFLTYFNYEAQQDKSGLPNDRFSAERPEGSISTLTIQRTEQRDSAMYRCASSLAQLAPNPPNEQFFGPGTRLTVL.

V is TRBV27 and J is TRBJ2-5; 9 bases agree with TRBD2. The J segment lost 2 bases and the V segment lost 6 bases, leaving 7 bases of the junction unmatched. Germline assignment: CDR1 MNHEY and CDR2 SMNVEV (reference sequence). The CDR3 is made up of 15 amino acids. CDR3 sequence (DNA): TGTGCCAGCAGCCATCCGACTAGCGGACAAGAGACCCAGTACTTC. Translation gives CASSHPTSGQETQYF.

The chain uses TRBV4-2 and TRBJ1-1; 8 bases align to TRBD1. V was pared by 4 bases and J by 0 bases, with 10 bases of the junction left unmatched. CDR1 LGHNA and CDR2 YNFKEQ come from the germline V gene. This CDR3 has 17 amino acids. The CDR3 sequence is CASSRSGTGFLNTEAFF. DNA for the CDR3: TGTGCCAGCAGCCGATCCGGGACAGGATTCCTGAACACTGAAGCTTTCTTT.

This sequence joins TRBV19 and TRBJ2-1; 9 bases are a match to TRBD2. Trimming took 3 bases from V and 15 from J; bases not matched to a gene: 9. Germline CDR1 reads LNHDA; CDR2 reads SQIVND (reference sequence). The CDR3 is 13 amino acids. This chain's CDR3 is CASSIFEPTSGFF. DNA for the CDR3: TGTGCCAGTAGTATTTTTGAACCGACTAGCGGGTTCTTC.